This T cell receptor (beta chain) was recorded in a study of control samples from healthy donors and cancer patients (dated by TCRdb to the early 2020s). A word on this clone: Its cognate antigen has yet to be identified. It has no much larger one-base neighbor in the sample; base qualities were not kept.

The germline V gene yields SGHDN for CDR1 and FVKESK for CDR2. The CDR3 runs 15 amino acids, cysteine and phenylalanine included. The CDR3 DNA has 45 bases and is translated from base 1. V trim: 2 bases; J trim: 0 bases; unmatched bases: 3. The library was prepared using the immunoSEQ multiplex PCR assay. Held by TCRdb, this immuneACCESS table contains in-frame sequences only and omits some clones. Under half of the omission traces to an unresolved V gene where checked; the cause of the rest is unknown. A total of 98,000 or so clones appear in this sample, 79% of them only once. The top ten hold about 10% of the sample.

The chain is encoded by TRBV14 joined to TRBJ1-1; TRBD1 lines up with 7 middle nucleotides. The clonotype was recovered from a woman under 40 in good health. Material for sequencing was blood. CDR3 loop: CASSQKTGLNTEAFF. The DNA is TGTGCCAGCAGCCAAAAGACAGGGCTGAACACTGAAGCTTTCTTT.